The rows below give T cell receptor beta chains drawn from one sample of a study of cytomegalovirus exposure and HLA in healthy donors. Profiled with immunoSEQ multiplex PCR; TCRdb holds only in-frame clones, not every one. The sample has approximately 220,000 clones, roughly 80% seen once; the top ten hold roughly a sixth. The sequencing input was PBMCs. The receptor set was obtained from a man between 40 and 49 years old in good health and CMV-seronegative. Each CDR3 is given with its conserved first and last residue. A D gene is named only where the DNA matches it firmly. For some rows the clone size is stated as once, few or many, or as a class when expanded; others skip it.

>.|15|TRBV5-6|TRBJ2-4|TRBD2
CASSQVGGWVDIQYF
TGTGCCAGCAGCCAAGTGGGGGGGTGGGTGGACATTCAGTACTTC
>.|15|TRBV5-6|TRBJ2-5|TRBD1
CASSGAGTAKETQYF
TGTGCCAGCAGCGGGGCCGGGACAGCAAAAGAGACCCAGTACTTC
>.|17|TRBV9|TRBJ2-3|.
CASSAGDRDLSTDTQYF
TGTGCCAGCAGCGCCGGCGACCGGGACTTAAGCACAGATACGCAGTATTTT
>.|16|TRBV4-2|TRBJ2-7|TRBD1
CASSQIGTGEIYEQYF
TGTGCCAGCAGCCAAATCGGGACAGGCGAGATCTACGAGCAGTACTTC
>.|13|TRBV5-1|TRBJ1-1|.
CASSLTGNTEAFF
TGCGCCAGCAGCTTGACTGGGAACACTGAAGCTTTCTTT
>.|14|TRBV9|TRBJ1-1|TRBD1
CASSPRTGNTEAFF
TGTGCCAGCAGCCCTCGGACAGGGAACACTGAAGCTTTCTTT
>.|14|TRBV11-2|TRBJ1-2|.
CASSLVTANYGYTF
TGTGCCAGCAGCTTAGTTACAGCTAACTATGGCTACACCTTC
>.|14|TRBV19|TRBJ1-6|.
CASSIVWQGAPLHF
TGTGCCAGTAGTATAGTCTGGCAGGGTGCACCCCTCCACTTT
>.|16|TRBV7-2|TRBJ2-1|TRBD2
CASSPQPGLENNEQFF
TGTGCCAGCAGCCCGCAACCGGGACTAGAGAACAATGAGCAGTTCTTC
>.|12|TRBV7-2|TRBJ2-3|.
CASSLALDTQYF
TGTGCCAGCAGCTTAGCTCTAGATACGCAGTATTTT
>.|15|TRBV2|TRBJ2-1|TRBD2
CASRLAGEGYNEQFF
TGTGCCAGCCGACTAGCGGGAGAAGGCTACAATGAGCAGTTCTTC
>.|15|TRBV2|TRBJ2-3|.
CASTWGGAHTDTQYF
TGTGCCAGCACCTGGGGGGGGGCGCATACAGATACGCAGTATTTT
>few|14|TRBV9|TRBJ1-5|TRBD1
CASSSGQGNQPQHF
TGTGCCAGCAGCTCGGGACAGGGGAATCAGCCCCAGCATTTT
>.|12|TRBV9|TRBJ1-1|.
CASSLPNTEAFF
TGTGCCAGCAGCCTTCCTAACACTGAAGCTTTCTTT
>.|15|TRBV5-1|TRBJ2-1|TRBD1
CASSADRVFYNEQFF
TGCGCCAGCAGCGCGGACAGGGTGTTCTACAATGAGCAGTTCTTC
>.|15|TRBV5-5|TRBJ1-5|.
CASSPEGGVNQPQHF
TGTGCCAGCAGCCCGGAGGGCGGAGTCAATCAGCCCCAGCATTTT
>.|14|TRBV7-9|TRBJ2-7|TRBD1
CASSSRQGSYEQYF
TGTGCCAGCAGCAGTCGACAGGGCTCCTACGAGCAGTACTTC
>once|15|TRBV6-5|TRBJ1-5|TRBD1
CASIGRGLSNQPQHF
TGTGCCAGCATTGGCAGGGGGCTAAGCAATCAGCCCCAGCATTTT
>.|12|TRBV2|TRBJ2-1|TRBD2
CASRGGYNEQFF
TGTGCCAGCAGGGGAGGGTACAATGAGCAGTTCTTC
>.|13|TRBV29-1|TRBJ2-1|.
CSVPRGSMNEQFF
TGCAGCGTCCCTCGGGGGAGTATGAATGAGCAGTTCTTC
>.|13|TRBV5-4|TRBJ2-1|TRBD1
CASSGRGLNEQFF
TGTGCCAGCAGCGGCAGGGGGCTGAATGAGCAGTTCTTC
>few|15|TRBV5-1|TRBJ1-1|TRBD1
CASSSNRDRNTEAFF
TGCGCCAGCAGCTCCAACCGGGACAGAAACACTGAAGCTTTCTTT
>.|13|TRBV5-1|TRBJ2-1|.
CASSGSQGHEQFF
TGCGCCAGCAGCGGGTCACAGGGTCATGAGCAGTTCTTC
>.|16|TRBV5-1|TRBJ1-1|.
CASSPGTAVMNTEAFF
TGCGCCAGCAGCCCAGGCACTGCAGTGATGAACACTGAAGCTTTCTTT
>.|12|TRBV7-9|TRBJ2-3|.
CSSSPDSDTQYF
TGTTCCAGCAGCCCAGATTCAGATACGCAGTATTTT
>.|13|TRBV27|TRBJ2-7|.
CASSRTDLREQYF
TGTGCCAGCAGTCGGACAGATCTTAGAGAGCAGTACTTC
>.|18|TRBV7-9|TRBJ2-3|TRBD1
CASSGPRTGDRGTDTQYF
TGTGCCAGCTCGGGGCCCCGTACAGGTGACAGGGGCACAGATACGCAGTATTTT
>.|15|TRBV28|TRBJ1-2|TRBD1
CASSQRQGRLGGYTF
TGTGCCAGCAGTCAACGACAGGGCCGACTTGGTGGCTACACCTTC
>.|14|TRBV7-9|TRBJ1-3|.
CASSLGYERNTIYF
TGTGCCAGCAGCTTAGGGTACGAGAGAAACACCATATATTTT
>.|15|TRBV7-2|TRBJ1-2|.
CASSLGRMGSRGYTF
TGTGCCAGCAGCTTAGGGCGCATGGGCAGCAGAGGCTACACCTTC
>few|15|TRBV19|TRBJ2-2|.
CASSIAGTNTGELFF
TGTGCCAGTAGTATAGCGGGAACGAACACCGGGGAGCTGTTTTTT
>few|14|TRBV5-5|TRBJ1-2|.
CASSLAAGADGYTF
TGTGCCAGCAGCTTGGCCGCGGGGGCTGATGGCTACACCTTC
>once|15|TRBV21-1|TRBJ2-7|.
CASSKGRAGSYEQYF
TGTGCCAGCAGCAAGGGGAGGGCAGGGTCCTACGAGCAGTACTTC
>.|16|TRBV15|TRBJ2-3|.
CATSRDPLLSTDTQYF
TGTGCCACCAGCAGAGACCCCCTTCTAAGCACAGATACGCAGTATTTT
>.|13|TRBV2|TRBJ2-6|.
CALQGSGANVLTF
TGTGCCTTACAGGGTTCTGGGGCCAACGTCCTGACTTTC
>.|15|TRBV19|TRBJ2-1|.
CASSIRLAPNNEQFF
TGTGCCAGTAGTATAAGGCTAGCGCCAAACAATGAGCAGTTCTTC